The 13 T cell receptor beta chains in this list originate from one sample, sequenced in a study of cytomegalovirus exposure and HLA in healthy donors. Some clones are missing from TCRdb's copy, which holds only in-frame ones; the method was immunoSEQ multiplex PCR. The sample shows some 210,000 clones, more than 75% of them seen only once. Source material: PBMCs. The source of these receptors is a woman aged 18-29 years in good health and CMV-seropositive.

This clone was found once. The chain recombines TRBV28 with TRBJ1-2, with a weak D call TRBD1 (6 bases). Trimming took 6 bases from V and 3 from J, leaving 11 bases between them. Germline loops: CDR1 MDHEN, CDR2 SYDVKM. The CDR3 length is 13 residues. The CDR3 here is CASSPRQDYGYTF. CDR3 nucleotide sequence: TGTGCCAGCAGCCCCAGACAGGACTATGGCTACACCTTC.

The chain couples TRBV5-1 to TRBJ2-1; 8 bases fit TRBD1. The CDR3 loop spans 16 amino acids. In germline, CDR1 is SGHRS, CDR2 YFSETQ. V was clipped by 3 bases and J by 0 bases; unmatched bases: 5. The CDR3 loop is CASSSDRAGSYNEQFF. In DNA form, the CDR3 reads TGCGCCAGCAGCTCGGACAGGGCAGGCTCCTACAATGAGCAGTTCTTC.

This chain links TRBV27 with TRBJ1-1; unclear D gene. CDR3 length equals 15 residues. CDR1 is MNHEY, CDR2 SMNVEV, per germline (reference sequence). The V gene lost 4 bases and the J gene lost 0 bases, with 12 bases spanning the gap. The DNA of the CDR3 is TGTGCCAGCAGTTATGGGTCGGCGGTGAACACTGAAGCTTTCTTT. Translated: CASSYGSAVNTEAFF.

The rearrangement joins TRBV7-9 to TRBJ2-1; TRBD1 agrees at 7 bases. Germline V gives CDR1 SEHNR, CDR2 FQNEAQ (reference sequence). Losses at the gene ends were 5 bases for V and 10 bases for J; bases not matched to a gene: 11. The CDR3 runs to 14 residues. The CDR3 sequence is CASSPSLGGREQFF. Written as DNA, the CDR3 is TGTGCCAGCAGCCCGTCCTTAGGGGGCCGGGAGCAGTTCTTC. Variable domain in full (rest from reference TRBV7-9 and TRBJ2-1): DTGVSQNPRHKITKRGQNVTFRCDPISEHNRLYWYRQTLGQGPEFLTYFQNEAQLEKSRLLSDRFSAERPKGSFSTLEIQRTEQGDSAMYLCASSPSLGGREQFFGPGTRLTVL.

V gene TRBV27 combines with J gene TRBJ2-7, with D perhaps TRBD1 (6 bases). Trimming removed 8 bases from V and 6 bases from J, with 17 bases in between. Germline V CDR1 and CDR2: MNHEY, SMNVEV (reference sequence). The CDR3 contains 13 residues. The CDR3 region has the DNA TGTGCCAGCCGTCCTATGGGGGCCGGCGAGCAGTACTTC. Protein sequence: CASRPMGAGEQYF.

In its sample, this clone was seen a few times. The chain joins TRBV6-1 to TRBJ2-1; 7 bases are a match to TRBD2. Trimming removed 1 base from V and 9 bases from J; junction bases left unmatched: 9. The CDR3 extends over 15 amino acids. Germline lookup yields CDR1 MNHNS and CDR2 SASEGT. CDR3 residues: CASSEDGAGATEQFF. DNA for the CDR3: TGTGCCAGCAGTGAAGATGGGGCGGGAGCGACTGAGCAGTTCTTC.

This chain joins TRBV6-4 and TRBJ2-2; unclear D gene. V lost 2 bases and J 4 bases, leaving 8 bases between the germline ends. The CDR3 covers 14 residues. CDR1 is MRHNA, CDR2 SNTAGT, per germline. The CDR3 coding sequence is TGTGCCAGCAGTGACCGCCCGGGCACCGGGGAGCTGTTTTTT. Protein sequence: CASSDRPGTGELFF.

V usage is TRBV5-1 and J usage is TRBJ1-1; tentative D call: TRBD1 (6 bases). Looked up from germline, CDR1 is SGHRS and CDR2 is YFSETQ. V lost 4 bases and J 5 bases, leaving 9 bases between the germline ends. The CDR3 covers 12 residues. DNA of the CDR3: TGCGCCAGCAGCGAAACAGGGACTGAAGCTTTCTTT. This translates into CASSETGTEAFF. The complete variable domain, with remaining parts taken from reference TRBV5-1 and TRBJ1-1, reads KAGVTQTPRYLIKTRGQQVTLSCSPISGHRSVSWYQQTPGQGLQFLFEYFSETQRNKGNFPGRFSGRQFSNSRSEMNVSTLELGDSALYLCASSETGTEAFFGQGTRLTVV.

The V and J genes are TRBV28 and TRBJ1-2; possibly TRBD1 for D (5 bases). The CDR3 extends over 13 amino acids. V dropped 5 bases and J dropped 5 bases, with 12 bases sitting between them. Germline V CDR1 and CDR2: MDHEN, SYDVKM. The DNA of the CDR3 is TGTGCCAGCAGTCCGACGGGGGAGTATGGCTACACCTTC. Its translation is CASSPTGEYGYTF.

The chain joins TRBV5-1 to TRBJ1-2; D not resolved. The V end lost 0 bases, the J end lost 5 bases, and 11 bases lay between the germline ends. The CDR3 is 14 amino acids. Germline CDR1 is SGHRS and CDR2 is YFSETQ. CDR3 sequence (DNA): TGCGCCAGCAGCTTGGGCGGGGTTTCTTATGGCTACACCTTC. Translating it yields CASSLGGVSYGYTF.

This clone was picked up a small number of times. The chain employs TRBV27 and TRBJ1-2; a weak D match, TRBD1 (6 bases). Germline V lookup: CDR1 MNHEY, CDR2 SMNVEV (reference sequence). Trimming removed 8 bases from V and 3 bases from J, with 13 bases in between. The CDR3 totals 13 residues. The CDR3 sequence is CASATGAYYGYTF. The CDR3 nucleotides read TGTGCCAGCGCGACAGGCGCCTACTATGGCTACACCTTC.

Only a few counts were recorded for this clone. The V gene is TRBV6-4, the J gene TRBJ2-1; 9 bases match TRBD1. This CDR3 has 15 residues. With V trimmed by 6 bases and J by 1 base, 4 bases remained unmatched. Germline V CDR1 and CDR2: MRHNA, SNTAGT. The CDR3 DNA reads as TGTGCCAGCAGCACCGGGACAGGGTCCTACAATGAGCAGTTCTTC. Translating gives CASSTGTGSYNEQFF.

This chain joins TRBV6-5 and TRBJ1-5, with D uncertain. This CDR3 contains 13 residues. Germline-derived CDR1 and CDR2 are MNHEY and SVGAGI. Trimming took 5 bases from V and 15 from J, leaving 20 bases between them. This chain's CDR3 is CASSRNYEGPPHF. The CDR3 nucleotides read TGTGCCAGCAGTAGAAATTACGAGGGCCCACCGCATTTT.